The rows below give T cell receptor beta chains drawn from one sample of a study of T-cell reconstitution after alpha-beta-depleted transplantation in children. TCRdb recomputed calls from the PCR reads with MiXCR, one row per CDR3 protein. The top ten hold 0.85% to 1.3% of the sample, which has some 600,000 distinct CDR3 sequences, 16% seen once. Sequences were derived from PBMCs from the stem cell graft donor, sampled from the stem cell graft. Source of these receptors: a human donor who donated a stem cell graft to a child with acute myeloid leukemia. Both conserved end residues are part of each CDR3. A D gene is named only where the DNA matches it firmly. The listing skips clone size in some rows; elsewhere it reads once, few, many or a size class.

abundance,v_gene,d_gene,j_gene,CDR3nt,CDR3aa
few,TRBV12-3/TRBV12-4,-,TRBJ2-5,TGTGCCAGCAGTTTGAACGGCTACCGGGAGACCCAGTACTTC,CASSLNGYRETQYF
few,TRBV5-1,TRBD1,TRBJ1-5,TGCGCCAGCAGCAGGACAGGTCTACAGCCCCAGCATTTT,CASSRTGLQPQHF
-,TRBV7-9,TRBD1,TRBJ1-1,TGTGCCAGCAGCTCTCGGACAGGGCTGAACACTGAAGCTTTCTTT,CASSSRTGLNTEAFF
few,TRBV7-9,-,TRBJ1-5,TGTGCCAGCACCAACCTATCGGGTTTCAATCAGCCCCAGCATTTT,CASTNLSGFNQPQHF
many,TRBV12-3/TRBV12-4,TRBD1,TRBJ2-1,TGTGCCAGCAGGGGACAGGGATACAATGAGCAGTTCTTC,CASRGQGYNEQFF
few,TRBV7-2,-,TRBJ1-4,TGTGCCAGCAGCTTACAATCGGGGAATGAAAAACTGTTTTTT,CASSLQSGNEKLFF
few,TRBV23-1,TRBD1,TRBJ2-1,TGCGCCAGCAGTCAATTAGGGACAGGGGGCTACAATGAGCAGTTCTTC,CASSQLGTGGYNEQFF
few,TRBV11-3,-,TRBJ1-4,TGTGCCAGCAGCTTACATGGAAATGAAAAACTGTTTTTT,CASSLHGNEKLFF
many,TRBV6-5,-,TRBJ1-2,TGTGCCAGCAGTTACCCCGGGTCCAACTATGGCTACACCTTC,CASSYPGSNYGYTF
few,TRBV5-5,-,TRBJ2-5,TGTGCCAGCAGCTTGGGCCACTGGGAGACCCAGTACTTC,CASSLGHWETQYF
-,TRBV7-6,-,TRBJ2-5,TGTGCCAGCAGCTTGGAGGAGGAAGAGACCCAGTACTTC,CASSLEEEETQYF
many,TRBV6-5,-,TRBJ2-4,TGTGCCAGCAGTTTATTTCTCACAGGGGCCAAAAACATTCAGTACTTC,CASSLFLTGAKNIQYF
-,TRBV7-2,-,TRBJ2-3,TGTGCCAGCAGCTTTATCCGGGGCACAGATACGCAGTATTTT,CASSFIRGTDTQYF
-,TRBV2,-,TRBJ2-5,TGTGCCAGCAGCAGATCCCCCCTACAGACGTACCAAGAGACCCAGTACTTC,CASSRSPLQTYQETQYF
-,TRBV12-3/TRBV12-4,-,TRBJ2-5,TGTGCCAGCAGTCCCCCTTTTGAGAAAGAGACCCAGTACTTC,CASSPPFEKETQYF
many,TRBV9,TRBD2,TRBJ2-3,TGTGCCAGCAGCCCGCGGACGGGAGGGGCTACGCAGTATTTT,CASSPRTGGATQYF
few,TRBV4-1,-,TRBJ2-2,TGCGCCAGCAGCCAAGATCCCGATCGGGAGCTGTTTTTT,CASSQDPDRELFF
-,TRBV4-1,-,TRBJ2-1,TGCGCCAGCAGCCAAGATCTTAAAGGGGGTGAGCAGTTCTTC,CASSQDLKGGEQFF
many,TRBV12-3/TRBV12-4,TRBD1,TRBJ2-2,TGTGCCAGCAGTTTAATTTGGGACAGGAGTAACACCGGGGAGCTGTTTTTT,CASSLIWDRSNTGELFF
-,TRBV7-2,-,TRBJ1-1,TGTGCCAGCAGCTTAGTTCGGGGGATGAACACTGAAGCTTTCTTT,CASSLVRGMNTEAFF
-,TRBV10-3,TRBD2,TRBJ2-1,TGTGCCATCAGTGACTCCGAGGGACTAGTAGATGAGCAGTTCTTC,CAISDSEGLVDEQFF
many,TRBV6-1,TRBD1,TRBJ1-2,TGTGCCAGCAGACGGACAGGAACTATTCCTGGCTATGGCTACACCTTC,CASRRTGTIPGYGYTF
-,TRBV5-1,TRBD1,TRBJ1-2,TGCGCCAGCAGCTTGGGGTCTGGGACAGGATCTAACTATGGCTACACCTTC,CASSLGSGTGSNYGYTF
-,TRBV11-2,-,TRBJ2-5,TGTGCCAGCAGCTTAGAGGGGGGCTGGGGGTACCAAGAGACCCAGTACTTC,CASSLEGGWGYQETQYF
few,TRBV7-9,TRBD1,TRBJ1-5,TGTGCCAGCACCACGGACAGGTCGAAGGGTCAGCCCCAGCATTTT,CASTTDRSKGQPQHF
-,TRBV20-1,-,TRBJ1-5,TGCAGTGCAACTACCCCTCGAGGGGCGAGCAATGAGCCCCAGCATTTT,CSATTPRGASNEPQHF
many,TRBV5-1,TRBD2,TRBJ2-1,TGCGCCAGCAGCAAAAGCGGGGGCCGACCAAACAATGAGCAGTTCTTC,CASSKSGGRPNNEQFF
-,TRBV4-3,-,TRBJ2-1,TGCGCCAGCAGCCCCGACTGGACCGCCGATCCTAGCTCCTACAATGAGCAGTTCTTC,CASSPDWTADPSSYNEQFF
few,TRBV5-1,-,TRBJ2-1,TGCGCCAGCAGCTTGATTGCCAGGGGCCCCGGCAATGAGCAGTTCTTC,CASSLIARGPGNEQFF
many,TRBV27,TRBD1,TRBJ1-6,TGTGCCAGCAGCTCCCCAGTGAGGACAGGGATGGGTCCCCTCCACTTT,CASSSPVRTGMGPLHF
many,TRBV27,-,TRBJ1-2,TGTGCCAGCAGGGTCGGAAGAGGATCTTACGGCTACACCTTC,CASRVGRGSYGYTF
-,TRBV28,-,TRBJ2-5,TGTGCCAGCAAATCGGGGACCCAGTACTTC,CASKSGTQYF
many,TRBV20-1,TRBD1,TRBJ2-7,TGCAGTGCTTCTCGTCTGACAGGGTACGAGCAGTACTTC,CSASRLTGYEQYF
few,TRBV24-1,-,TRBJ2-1,TGTGCCACCAGTGATTTTTCAGGGAGAGGTGAGCAGTTCTTC,CATSDFSGRGEQFF
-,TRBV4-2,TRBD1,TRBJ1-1,TGTGCCAGCAGCGGAGAGGTGACAGGGGGAAGTTGGGCTTTCTTT,CASSGEVTGGSWAFF
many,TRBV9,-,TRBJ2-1,TGTGCCAGCAGCGTACGAGCAAAAGATGAGCAGTTCTTC,CASSVRAKDEQFF
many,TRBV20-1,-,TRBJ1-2,TGCAGTGCTAGGGACCTTACATTCAGTGGCTACACCTTC,CSARDLTFSGYTF
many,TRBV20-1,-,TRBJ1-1,TGCAGTGCCACCGTTGCCCGAGCTTTCTTT,CSATVARAFF
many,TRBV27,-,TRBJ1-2,TGTGCCAGCAGTTTAGGGGGGACGAATGGCTACACCTTC,CASSLGGTNGYTF
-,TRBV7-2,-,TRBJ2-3,TGTGCCAGCAGCTTAAGCCTAGCGCGCACAGATACGCAGTATTTT,CASSLSLARTDTQYF
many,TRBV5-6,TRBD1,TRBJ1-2,TGTGCCAGCAGCTCCAAAGAACAAAGACAGGGAGGAGGCTACACCTTC,CASSSKEQRQGGGYTF
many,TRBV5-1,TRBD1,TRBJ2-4,TGCGCCAGCAGCATGAGAGGGGCAGGGGGAAACATTCAGTACTTC,CASSMRGAGGNIQYF
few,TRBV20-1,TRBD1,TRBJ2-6,TGCAGTGTTGTCGGCAGGGGGTCTGGGGCCAACGTCCTGACTTTC,CSVVGRGSGANVLTF
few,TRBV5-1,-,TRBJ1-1,TGCGCCAGCAGCTTACCACAGGCGAACACTGAAGCTTTCTTT,CASSLPQANTEAFF
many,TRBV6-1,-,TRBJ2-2,TGTGCCAGCAGTAGCTTACGGGGCACCGGGGAGCTGTTTTTT,CASSSLRGTGELFF
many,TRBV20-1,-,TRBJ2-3,TGCAGTGCTAGAGATTTGAAGTCGGGCACAGATACGCAGTATTTT,CSARDLKSGTDTQYF
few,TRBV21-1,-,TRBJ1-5,TGTGCCAGCAGCACCATGGGCATTGGTCAGCCCCAGCATTTT,CASSTMGIGQPQHF
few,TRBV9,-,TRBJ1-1,TGTGCCAGCACCCTAGGGGGTGGACGCACTGAAGCTTTCTTT,CASTLGGGRTEAFF
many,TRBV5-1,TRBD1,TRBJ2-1,TGCGCCAGCAGCCCAGGACAGGGGTCGATGCAGTTCTTC,CASSPGQGSMQFF
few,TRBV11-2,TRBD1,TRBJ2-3,TGTGCCAGCAGCTTAGAGAGCCGGGACAGTTCCTTACCCTCTAGCACAGATACGCAGTATTTT,CASSLESRDSSLPSSTDTQYF